The 25 T cell receptor beta chains given below trace back to one sample, sequenced in a study of blood T cell repertoires in COVID-19. TCRdb keeps only in-frame clones here, not all; method: immunoSEQ multiplex PCR. This sample has 72,000 or so clones, with about four fifths found just once. The sequenced material came from peripheral blood. The source is a man aged 70 or older who had recovered from COVID-19.

The chain recombines TRBV5-5 with TRBJ1-1; possibly TRBD1 for D (6 bases). Germline V gene lookup returns CDR1 SGHKS and CDR2 YYEKEE (reference sequence). Trimming took 4 bases from V and 4 from J, leaving 14 bases between them. The CDR3 sequence is 14 residues long. The DNA for the CDR3 is TGTGCCAGCAGCCGACCGGACAGTCGCACTGAAGCTTTCTTT. Translation gives CASSRPDSRTEAFF.

The V and J genes are TRBV20-1 and TRBJ2-3; D may be TRBD2 (6 bases). V was pared by 3 bases and J by 2 bases, with 15 bases between. Germline V gene sequence: CDR1 DFQATT, CDR2 SNEGSKA (reference sequence). There are 15 residues in the CDR3. The CDR3 DNA follows: TGCAGTGCTAGTGCGGTAGCGGAACTCACAGATACGCAGTATTTT. Encoded protein: CSASAVAELTDTQYF.

The chain joins TRBV7-3 to TRBJ2-3, with TRBD2 identical over 8 bases. CDR1 and CDR2 from the germline V gene are SGHTA and FQGTGA. This CDR3 is built from 15 residues. The trim removed 6 bases at V and 2 bases at J, leaving 7 bases unmatched. CDR3 sequence (DNA): TGTGCCAGCAGAGCCGGACTAGCAAACACAGATACGCAGTATTTT. This sequence encodes CASRAGLANTDTQYF.

The chain couples TRBV9 to TRBJ2-6; weak D call: TRBD1 (6 bases). V was shortened by 0 bases and J by 0 bases, with 19 bases between the two germline ends. Germline lookup yields CDR1 SGDLS and CDR2 YYNGEE. The CDR3 covers 20 residues. The CDR3 loop reads CASSVAVLATGASGANVLTF. The CDR3 nucleotides read TGTGCCAGCAGCGTAGCCGTTTTGGCGACAGGCGCCTCTGGGGCCAACGTCCTGACTTTC.

The rearrangement links TRBV11-3 to TRBJ2-5, with 7 nucleotides matching TRBD2. V shed 7 bases, J shed 1 base, and the junction held 9 bases outside the gene matches. This CDR3 region has 15 residues. From germline, CDR1 is SGHNT and CDR2 YENEEA. CDR3 DNA sequence: TGTGCCAGCACCCTGGAACCTAGCGGCCAAGAGACCCAGTACTTC. Protein: CASTLEPSGQETQYF.

The chain combines TRBV28 with TRBJ2-3, with TRBD1 matching over 7 bases. Germline values: CDR1 MDHEN, CDR2 SYDVKM. With V trimmed by 5 bases and J by 3 bases, 5 bases remained unmatched. This CDR3 comprises 14 residues. The CDR3 DNA reads as TGTGCCAGCAGTCCTCCAGGGGGAACAGATACGCAGTATTTT. Amino acids: CASSPPGGTDTQYF.

This chain uses TRBV5-1 with TRBJ2-3; the match to TRBD2 covers 7 bases. The J segment lost 3 bases and the V segment lost 1 base, leaving 17 bases of the junction unmatched. CDR1 and CDR2 (germline): SGHRS, YFSETQ. This CDR3 spans 19 amino acids. CDR3 bases: TGCGCCAGCAGCTTGTGGCCTAGCGGCAATTCGGACGCGACAGATACGCAGTATTTT. Amino acids: CASSLWPSGNSDATDTQYF.

J is TRBJ1-1 and V is TRBV9; perhaps TRBD1 as D (5 bases). CDR1 and CDR2 (germline): SGDLS, YYNGEE. The ends were cut back, 1 base at V and 3 bases at J, with 7 bases in the middle. The CDR3 runs 13 residues. CDR3 sequence (DNA): TGTGCCAGCAGCGTACGGGGGGACACTGAAGCTTTCTTT. This encodes CASSVRGDTEAFF. Drawing the rest from reference TRBV9 and TRBJ1-1, the complete variable domain is DSGVTQTPKHLITATGQRVTLRCSPRSGDLSVYWYQQSLDQGLQFLIQYYNGEERAKGNILERFSAQQFPDLHSELNLSSLELGDSALYFCASSVRGDTEAFFGQGTRLTVV.

The chain combines TRBV5-1 with TRBJ2-4, with 9 positions matching TRBD2. From germline, CDR1 is SGHRS and CDR2 YFSETQ. Trimming removed 4 bases from V and 6 bases from J; junction bases left unmatched: 11. The CDR3 runs to 16 residues. The CDR3 DNA is TGCGCCAGCAGCCCGGGACTAGCTCAAGGAGGAAACATTCAGTACTTC. It yields the protein CASSPGLAQGGNIQYF.

The rearrangement uses TRBV6-5 and TRBJ1-5; tentative D call: TRBD1 (5 bases). Per the germline V gene, CDR1 is MNHEY and CDR2 is SVGAGI. The CDR3 runs to 15 residues. Trimming removed 0 bases from V and 9 bases from J, with 15 bases in between. The CDR3 DNA is TGTGCCAGCAGTTACTCGCCTCAGGGAAAGGCGCCCCAGCATTTT. This codes for CASSYSPQGKAPQHF.

The V gene is TRBV3-1 (or the pseudogene TRBV3-2), the J gene TRBJ2-3, with 8 positions matching TRBD2. V lost 4 bases and J lost 0; bases outside the gene matches: 9. The CDR3 is 17 residues long. From germline, CDR1 is LGHDT and CDR2 YNNKEL (reference sequence). The CDR3 sequence: CASSPPPGLVSTDTQYF. CDR3 in DNA: TGTGCCAGCAGCCCACCACCGGGACTAGTTAGCACAGATACGCAGTATTTT.

This clone was seen a few times. The J gene is TRBJ1-2, the V gene TRBV18; TRBD1 agrees at 7 bases. This CDR3 contains 12 residues. The V gene end was trimmed by 8 bases and the J gene end by 3 bases; junction bases not matched to a gene: 3. Germline V CDR1 and CDR2: KGHSH, LQKENI. The CDR3 DNA follows: TGTGCCAGCCGTGGACAGGACTATGGCTACACCTTC. Residues: CASRGQDYGYTF.

The V and J genes are TRBV28 and TRBJ2-5, with D unresolved. CDR1 is MDHEN and CDR2 is SYDVKM in the germline V gene. Trimming cost V 5 bases and J 5 bases, with 12 bases left between them. The CDR3 covers 13 residues. Written as DNA, the CDR3 is TGTGCCAGCAGTCCCCCAGGTCGGGAGACCCAGTACTTC. This gives the protein CASSPPGRETQYF. Full variable domain (rest looked up from reference TRBV28 and TRBJ2-5): DVKVTQSSRYLVKRTGEKVFLECVQDMDHENMFWYRQDPGLGLRLIYFSYDVKMKEKGDIPEGYSVSREKKERFSLILESASTNQTSMYLCASSPPGRETQYFGPGTRLLVL.

The V gene is TRBV29-1, the J gene TRBJ1-3, with 7 bases that match TRBD1. This CDR3 spans 14 amino acids. V was clipped by 3 bases and J by 2 bases; unmatched bases: 4. Germline-derived CDR1 and CDR2 are SQVTM and ANQGSEA. The CDR3 DNA reads TGCAGCGTTGAGTCAACAGGGGCTGGAAACACCATATATTTT. Amino acids: CSVESTGAGNTIYF.

The chain has TRBV3-1 (or the pseudogene TRBV3-2) and TRBJ1-1, with a tentative D call TRBD1 (6 bases). Germline V gene lookup returns CDR1 LGHDT and CDR2 YNNKEL (reference sequence). The CDR3 runs 16 residues. The V end was cut by 0 bases, the J end by 2 bases, with 13 bases between. CDR3 residues: CASSQDLGGLNTEAFF. CDR3 nucleotides: TGTGCCAGCAGCCAAGATCTGGGGGGGCTAAACACTGAAGCTTTCTTT.

The chain carries TRBV10-3 and TRBJ1-2; the D is unclear. The germline V gene encodes CDR1 ENHRY and CDR2 SYGVKD. Between the trimmed V and J ends, which lost 3 bases and 0 bases, there was a span of 8 bases. CDR3 length equals 14 residues. The CDR3 here is CAISEESSNYGYTF. The DNA of the CDR3 is TGTGCCATCAGTGAAGAGTCCTCTAACTATGGCTACACCTTC.

This clone was observed a single time. The V gene is TRBV11-2, the J gene TRBJ1-1, with TRBD1 identical over 9 bases. CDR1 SGHAT and CDR2 FQNNGV come from the germline V gene. With 5 bases clipped from V and 3 bases from J, the junction kept 1 base outside the gene matches. This CDR3 has 13 residues. CDR3 DNA sequence: TGTGCCAGCAGCCGACAGGGGGACACTGAAGCTTTCTTT. Encoded protein: CASSRQGDTEAFF.

This chain uses TRBV4-3 with TRBJ2-3; 8 positions match TRBD2. The CDR3 is 18 amino acids. The trim removed 2 bases at V and 0 bases at J, leaving 10 bases unmatched. Looked up from germline, CDR1 is LGHNA and CDR2 is YSLEER. CDR3 sequence (DNA): TGCGCCAGCAGCCAACAAAGCGGGAGAATTCCTAGCACAGATACGCAGTATTTT. Protein product: CASSQQSGRIPSTDTQYF.

The rearrangement uses TRBV5-6 and TRBJ1-6, with TRBD1 matching over 10 bases. Germline loops: CDR1 SGHDT, CDR2 YYEEEE. This CDR3 is built from 13 residues. J was trimmed by 9 bases and V by 9 bases; bases with no gene match: 6. CDR3 sequence: CATRRDRGSPLHF. CDR3 bases: TGTGCCACCAGGCGGGACAGGGGTTCACCCCTCCACTTT.

The genes are TRBV7-2 and TRBJ2-7; D remains ambiguous. The length of the CDR3 is 13 residues. The germline gives CDR1 SGHTA, CDR2 FQGNSA. Trimming took 5 bases from V and 6 from J, leaving 14 bases between them. CDR3 region: CASSPLPTGEQYF. The CDR3 DNA reads TGTGCCAGCAGCCCATTGCCGACGGGCGAGCAGTACTTC.

The J gene is TRBJ1-5, the V gene TRBV28; TRBD1 matches at 8 bases. V dropped 7 bases and J dropped 0; count of bases not matched to a gene: 2. CDR3 length: 14 amino acids. CDR1 MDHEN and CDR2 SYDVKM come from the germline V gene. The CDR3 bases are TGTGCCAGCACAGGGGGCAATAGCAATCAGCCCCAGCATTTT. The encoded protein is CASTGGNSNQPQHF.

This clone was found a few times. The chain combines TRBV9 with TRBJ2-1; D possibly corresponds to TRBD2 (7 bases). This CDR3 is built from 16 residues. Trimming took 0 bases from V and 5 from J, leaving 15 bases between them. Germline values: CDR1 SGDLS, CDR2 YYNGEE. This CDR3 is CASSVASRGAHNEQFF. The CDR3 region has the DNA TGTGCCAGCAGCGTAGCTAGCCGGGGGGCCCACAATGAGCAGTTCTTC.

The chain recombines TRBV10-1 with TRBJ2-1; 8 bases match TRBD2. The CDR3 loop spans 16 amino acids. The V segment lost 0 bases and the J segment 7 bases; nucleotides outside the gene matches: 8. Germline CDR1 WNHNN, CDR2 SYGVQD (reference sequence). CDR3 in DNA: TGCGCCAGCAGTGAGTCGCTAGCGGGCTTTAAGAATGAGCAGTTCTTC. The encoded protein is CASSESLAGFKNEQFF.

The chain links TRBV27 to TRBJ1-5; no clear D. Germline loops: CDR1 MNHEY, CDR2 SMNVEV (reference sequence). CDR3 size: 12 residues. V was pared by 3 bases and J by 7 bases, with 7 bases between. CDR3 amino acids: CASSFRSQPQHF. The CDR3 coding sequence is TGTGCCAGCAGTTTTCGTAGCCAGCCCCAGCATTTT.

The chain uses TRBV11-3 and TRBJ2-5; 7 nucleotides match TRBD1. Germline CDR1 and CDR2: SGHNT and YENEEA. This CDR3 has 16 amino acids. Trimming cost V 1 base and J 3 bases; bases outside gene matches: 8. The CDR3 sequence is CASSLGATGTEETQYF. CDR3 sequence (DNA): TGTGCCAGCAGCTTAGGGGCCACCGGGACAGAAGAGACCCAGTACTTC. Together with reference TRBV11-3 and TRBJ2-5, the CDR3 gives the full variable domain: EAGVVQSPRYKIIEKKQPVAFWCNPISGHNTLYWYLQNLGQGPELLIRYENEEAVDDSQLPKDRFSAERLKGVDSTLKIQPAELGDSAVYLCASSLGATGTEETQYFGPGTRLLVL.